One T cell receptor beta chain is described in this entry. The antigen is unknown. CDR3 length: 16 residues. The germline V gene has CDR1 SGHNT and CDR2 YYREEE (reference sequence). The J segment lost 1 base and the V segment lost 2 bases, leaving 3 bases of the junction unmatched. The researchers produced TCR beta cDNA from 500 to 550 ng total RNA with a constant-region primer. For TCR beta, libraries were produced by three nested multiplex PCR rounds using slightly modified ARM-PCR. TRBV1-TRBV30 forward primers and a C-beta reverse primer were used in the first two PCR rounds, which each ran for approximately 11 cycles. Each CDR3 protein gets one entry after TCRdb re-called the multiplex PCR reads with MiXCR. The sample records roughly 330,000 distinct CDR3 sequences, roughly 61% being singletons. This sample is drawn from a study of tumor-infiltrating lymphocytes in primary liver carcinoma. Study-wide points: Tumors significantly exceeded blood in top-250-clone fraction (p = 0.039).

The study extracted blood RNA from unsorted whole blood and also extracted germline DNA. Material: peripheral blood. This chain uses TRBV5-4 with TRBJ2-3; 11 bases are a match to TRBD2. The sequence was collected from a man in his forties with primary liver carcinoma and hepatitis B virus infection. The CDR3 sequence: CASSFSGRGGTDTQYF. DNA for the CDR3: TGTGCCAGCAGCTTTAGCGGGAGGGGAGGCACAGATACGCAGTATTTT.